This TCR beta chain was profiled in a study of blood T cell repertoires in COVID-19. At the level of the study: Researchers got acute and convalescent COVID-19 samples from the United States, Italy and Spain.

V was trimmed by 2 bases and J by 5 bases, leaving 6 bases between them. Germline V gene data show CDR1 as DFQATT and CDR2 as SNEGSKA (reference sequence). This CDR3 contains 11 residues. A note on this clone: This CDR3 is also generated by other DNA sequences in the sample.

Living in under 30 US areas, the participants were between about 18 and 100 years of age. Each participant's cohort was designated according to participant-reported clinical history. Profiling relied on immunoSEQ multiplex PCR, and the TCRdb table lists in-frame clones only, not all of them. The sample has about 400,000 clones, more than 75% seen once. The source of this sequence is a woman in her thirties with acute COVID-19. Sequenced input: PBMCs or T cells enriched from blood (not recorded which). The chain couples TRBV20-1 to TRBJ1-1, with D hard to call. CDR3 loop: CSARQNTEAFF. In DNA form, the CDR3 reads TGCAGTGCTAGACAGAATACTGAAGCTTTCTTT.